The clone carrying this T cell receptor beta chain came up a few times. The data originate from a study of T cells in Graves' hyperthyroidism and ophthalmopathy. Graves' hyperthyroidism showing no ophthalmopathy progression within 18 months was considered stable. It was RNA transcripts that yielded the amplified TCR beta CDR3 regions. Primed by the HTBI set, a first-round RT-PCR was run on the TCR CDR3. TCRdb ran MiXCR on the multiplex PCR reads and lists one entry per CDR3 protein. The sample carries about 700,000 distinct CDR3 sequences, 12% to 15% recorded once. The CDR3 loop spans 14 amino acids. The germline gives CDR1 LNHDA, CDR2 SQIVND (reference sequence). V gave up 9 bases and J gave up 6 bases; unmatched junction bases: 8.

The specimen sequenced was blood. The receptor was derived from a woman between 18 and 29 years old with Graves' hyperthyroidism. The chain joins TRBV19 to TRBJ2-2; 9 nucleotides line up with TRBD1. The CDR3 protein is CASLDRGWSGELFF. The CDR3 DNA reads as TGTGCCAGCCTCGACAGGGGGTGGTCCGGGGAGCTGTTTTTT.